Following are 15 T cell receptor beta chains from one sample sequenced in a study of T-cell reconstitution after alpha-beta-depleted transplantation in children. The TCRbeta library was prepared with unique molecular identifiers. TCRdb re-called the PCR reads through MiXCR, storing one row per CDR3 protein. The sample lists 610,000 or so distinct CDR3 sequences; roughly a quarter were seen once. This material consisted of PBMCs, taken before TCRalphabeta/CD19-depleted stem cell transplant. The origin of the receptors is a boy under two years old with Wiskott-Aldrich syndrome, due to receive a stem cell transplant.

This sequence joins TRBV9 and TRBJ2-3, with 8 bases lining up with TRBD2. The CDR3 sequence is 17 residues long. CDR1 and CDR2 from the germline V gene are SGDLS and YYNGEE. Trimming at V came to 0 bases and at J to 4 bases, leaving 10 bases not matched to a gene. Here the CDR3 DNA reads TGTGCCAGCAGCGTAGAGGCGGGAGGCGTTTATGCAGATACGCAGTATTTT. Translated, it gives CASSVEAGGVYADTQYF.

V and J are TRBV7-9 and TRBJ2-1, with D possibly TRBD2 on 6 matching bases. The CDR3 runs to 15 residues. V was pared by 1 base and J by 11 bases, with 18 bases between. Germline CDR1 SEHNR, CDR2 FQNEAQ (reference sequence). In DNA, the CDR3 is TGTGCCAGCAGCTTAGTCCGGGAGTCCGTAATCCAGCAGTTCTTC. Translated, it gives CASSLVRESVIQQFF.

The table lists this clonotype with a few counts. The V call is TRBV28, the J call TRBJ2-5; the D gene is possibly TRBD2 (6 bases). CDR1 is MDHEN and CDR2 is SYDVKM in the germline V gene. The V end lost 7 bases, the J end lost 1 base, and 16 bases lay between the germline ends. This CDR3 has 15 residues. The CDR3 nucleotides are TGTGCCAGCAACCCTCAAACGGGGGTCCAAGAGACCCAGTACTTC. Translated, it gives CASNPQTGVQETQYF.

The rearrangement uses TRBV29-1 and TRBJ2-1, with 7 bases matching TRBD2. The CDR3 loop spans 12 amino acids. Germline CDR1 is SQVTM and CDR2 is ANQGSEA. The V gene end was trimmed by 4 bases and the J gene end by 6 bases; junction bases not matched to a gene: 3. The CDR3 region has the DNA TGCAGCGTTGTCGGCGGGAGCAATGAGCAGTTCTTC. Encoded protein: CSVVGGSNEQFF.

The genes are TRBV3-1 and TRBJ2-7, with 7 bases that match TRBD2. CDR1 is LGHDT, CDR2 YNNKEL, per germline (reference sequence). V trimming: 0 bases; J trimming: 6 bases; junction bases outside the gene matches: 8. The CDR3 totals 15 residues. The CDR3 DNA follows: TGTGCCAGCAGCCAAGAACCAGCGGGAAGGCGCGAGCAGTACTTC. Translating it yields CASSQEPAGRREQYF.

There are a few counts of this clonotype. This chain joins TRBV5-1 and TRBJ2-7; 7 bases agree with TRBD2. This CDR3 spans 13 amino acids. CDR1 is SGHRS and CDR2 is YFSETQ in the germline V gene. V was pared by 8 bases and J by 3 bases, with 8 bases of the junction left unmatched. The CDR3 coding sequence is TGCGCCAGTCGCCGGGAGGATTTCTACGAGCAGTACTTC. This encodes CASRREDFYEQYF.

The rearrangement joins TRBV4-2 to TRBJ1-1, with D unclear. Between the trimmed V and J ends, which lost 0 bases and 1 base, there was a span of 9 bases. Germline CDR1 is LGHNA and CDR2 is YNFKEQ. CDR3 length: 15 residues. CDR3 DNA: TGTGCCAGCAGCCAAGATGTGAGATCGAACACTGAAGCTTTCTTT. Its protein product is CASSQDVRSNTEAFF.

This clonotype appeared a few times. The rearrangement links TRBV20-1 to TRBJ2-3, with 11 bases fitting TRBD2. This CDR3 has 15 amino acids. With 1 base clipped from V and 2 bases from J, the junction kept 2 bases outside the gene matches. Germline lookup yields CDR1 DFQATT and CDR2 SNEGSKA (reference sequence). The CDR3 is CSARGLAGYTDTQYF. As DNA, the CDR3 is TGCAGTGCTAGAGGACTAGCGGGGTACACAGATACGCAGTATTTT.

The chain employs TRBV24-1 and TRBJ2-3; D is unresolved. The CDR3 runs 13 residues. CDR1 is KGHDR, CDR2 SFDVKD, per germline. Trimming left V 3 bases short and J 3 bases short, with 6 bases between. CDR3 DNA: TGTGCCACCAGTGATACCGGGACAGATACGCAGTATTTT. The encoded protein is CATSDTGTDTQYF.

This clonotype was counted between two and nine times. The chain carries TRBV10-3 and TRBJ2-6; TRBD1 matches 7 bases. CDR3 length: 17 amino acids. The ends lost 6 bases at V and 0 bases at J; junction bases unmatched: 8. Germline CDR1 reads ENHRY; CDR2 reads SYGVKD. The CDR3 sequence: CAIRRQGLHSGANVLTF. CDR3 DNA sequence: TGTGCCATCAGGAGACAGGGCCTTCACTCTGGGGCCAACGTCCTGACTTTC.

The CDR3 sequence is CASSLELDSRNTGELFF. CDR3 bases: TGCGCCAGCAGCTTGGAACTCGACTCCCGAAACACCGGGGAGCTGTTTTTT. V and J are TRBV5-1 and TRBJ2-2, with no clear D. The germline CDR1 and CDR2 sequences are SGHRS and YFSETQ. The CDR3 consists of 17 residues. V shed 0 bases and J shed 2 bases, with 14 bases lying between them.

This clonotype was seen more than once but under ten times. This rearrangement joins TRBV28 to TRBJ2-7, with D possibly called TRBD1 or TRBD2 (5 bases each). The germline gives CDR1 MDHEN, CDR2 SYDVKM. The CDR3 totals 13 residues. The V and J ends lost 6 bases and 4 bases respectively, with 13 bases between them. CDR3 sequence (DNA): TGTGCCAGCAGACCGGGACCCCGGTACGAGCAGTACTTC. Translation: CASRPGPRYEQYF.

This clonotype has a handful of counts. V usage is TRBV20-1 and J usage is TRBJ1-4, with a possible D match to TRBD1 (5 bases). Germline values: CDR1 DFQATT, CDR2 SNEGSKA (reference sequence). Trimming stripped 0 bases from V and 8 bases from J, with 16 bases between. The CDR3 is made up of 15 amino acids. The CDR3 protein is CSARDQGQGGEKLFF. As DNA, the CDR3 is TGCAGTGCTAGAGATCAAGGGCAGGGAGGGGAAAAACTGTTTTTT.

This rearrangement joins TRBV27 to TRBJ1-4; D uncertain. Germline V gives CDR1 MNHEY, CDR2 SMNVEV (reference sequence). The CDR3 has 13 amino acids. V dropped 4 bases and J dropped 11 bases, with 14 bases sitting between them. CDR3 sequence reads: CASSYSPLGKLFF. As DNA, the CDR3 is TGTGCCAGCAGTTACAGCCCCCTTGGGAAACTGTTTTTT. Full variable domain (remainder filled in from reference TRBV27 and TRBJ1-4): EAQVTQNPRYLITVTGKKLTVTCSQNMNHEYMSWYRQDPGLGLRQIYYSMNVEVTDKGDVPEGYKVSRKEKRNFPLILESPSPNQTSLYFCASSYSPLGKLFFGSGTQLSVL.

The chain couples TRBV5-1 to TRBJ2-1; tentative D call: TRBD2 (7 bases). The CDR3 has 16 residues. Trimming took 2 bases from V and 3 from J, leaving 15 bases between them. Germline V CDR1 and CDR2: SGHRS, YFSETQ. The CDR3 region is CASSLLIGGGYNEQFF. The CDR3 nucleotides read TGCGCCAGCAGCTTACTCATAGGGGGGGGCTACAATGAGCAGTTCTTC.